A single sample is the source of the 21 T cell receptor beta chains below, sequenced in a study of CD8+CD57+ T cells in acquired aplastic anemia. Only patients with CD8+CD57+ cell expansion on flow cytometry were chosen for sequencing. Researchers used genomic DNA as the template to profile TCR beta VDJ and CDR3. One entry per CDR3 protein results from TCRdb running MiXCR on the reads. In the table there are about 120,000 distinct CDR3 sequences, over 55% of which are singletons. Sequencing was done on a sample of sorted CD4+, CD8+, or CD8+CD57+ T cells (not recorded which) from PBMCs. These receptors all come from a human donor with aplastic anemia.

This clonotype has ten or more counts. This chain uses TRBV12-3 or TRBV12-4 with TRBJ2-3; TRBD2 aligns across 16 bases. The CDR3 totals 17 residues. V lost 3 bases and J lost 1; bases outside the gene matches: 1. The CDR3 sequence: CASSFGTSGGGTDTQYF. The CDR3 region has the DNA TGTGCCAGCAGTTTCGGGACTAGCGGGGGGGGCACAGATACGCAGTATTTT.

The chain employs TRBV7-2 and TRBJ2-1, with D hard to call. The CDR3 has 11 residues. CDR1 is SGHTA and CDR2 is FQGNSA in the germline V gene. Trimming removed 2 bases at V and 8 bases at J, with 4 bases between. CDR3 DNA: TGTGCCAGCAGCTTACTGGATGAGCAGTTCTTC. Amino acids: CASSLLDEQFF.

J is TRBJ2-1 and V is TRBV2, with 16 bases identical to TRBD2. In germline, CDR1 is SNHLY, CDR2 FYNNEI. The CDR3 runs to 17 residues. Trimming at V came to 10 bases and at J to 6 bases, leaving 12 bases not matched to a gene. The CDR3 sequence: CATPGLAGGRVTNEQFF. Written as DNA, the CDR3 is TGTGCCACCCCGGGACTAGCGGGGGGGCGAGTGACCAATGAGCAGTTCTTC.

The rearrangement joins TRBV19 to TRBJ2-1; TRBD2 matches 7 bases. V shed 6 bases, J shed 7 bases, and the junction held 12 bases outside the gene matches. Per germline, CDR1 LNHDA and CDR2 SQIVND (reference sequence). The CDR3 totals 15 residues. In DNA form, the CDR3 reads TGTGCCAGTAGCATTGGGGCGGGAGAGGGAAATGAGCAGTTCTTC. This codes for CASSIGAGEGNEQFF. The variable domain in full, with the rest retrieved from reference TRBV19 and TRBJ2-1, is DGGITQSPKYLFRKEGQNVTLSCEQNLNHDAMYWYRQDPGQGLRLIYYSQIVNDFQKGDIAEGYSVSREKKESFPLTVTSAQKNPTAFYLCASSIGAGEGNEQFFGPGTRLTVL.

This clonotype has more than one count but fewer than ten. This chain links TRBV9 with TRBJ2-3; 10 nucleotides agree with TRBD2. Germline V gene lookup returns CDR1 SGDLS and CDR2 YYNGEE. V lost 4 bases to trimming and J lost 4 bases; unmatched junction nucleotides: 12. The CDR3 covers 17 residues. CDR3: CASSRGAAGGLADTQYF. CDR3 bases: TGTGCCAGCAGCCGAGGCGCAGCGGGGGGGTTAGCAGATACGCAGTATTTT.

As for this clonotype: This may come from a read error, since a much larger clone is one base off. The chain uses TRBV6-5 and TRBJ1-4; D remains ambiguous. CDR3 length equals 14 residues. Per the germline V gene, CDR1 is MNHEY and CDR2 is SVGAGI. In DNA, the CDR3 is TGTGCCAGCATTTACTCGAACGATAATGAAAAACTGTTTTTT. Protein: CASIYSNDNEKLFF.

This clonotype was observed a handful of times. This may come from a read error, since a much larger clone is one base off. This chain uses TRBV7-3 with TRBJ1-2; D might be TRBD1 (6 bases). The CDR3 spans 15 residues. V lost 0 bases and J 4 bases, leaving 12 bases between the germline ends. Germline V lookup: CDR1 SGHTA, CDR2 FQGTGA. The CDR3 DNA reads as TGTGCCAGCAGCTTAACCGGGACGGACAGCTATGGCTACACCTTC. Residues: CASSLTGTDSYGYTF.

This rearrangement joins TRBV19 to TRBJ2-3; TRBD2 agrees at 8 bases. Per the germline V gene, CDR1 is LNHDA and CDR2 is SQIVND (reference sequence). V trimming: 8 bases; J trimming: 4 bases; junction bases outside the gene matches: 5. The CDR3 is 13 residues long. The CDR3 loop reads CASAAGGADTQYF. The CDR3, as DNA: TGTGCCAGTGCTGCGGGGGGCGCAGATACGCAGTATTTT.

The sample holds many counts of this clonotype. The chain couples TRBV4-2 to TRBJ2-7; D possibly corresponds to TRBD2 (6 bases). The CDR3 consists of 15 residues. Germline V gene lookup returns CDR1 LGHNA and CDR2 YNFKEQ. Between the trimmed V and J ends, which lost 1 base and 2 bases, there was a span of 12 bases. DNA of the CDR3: TGTGCCAGCAGCCAAGCACTAGGGGAGGCCTACGAGCAGTACTTC. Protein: CASSQALGEAYEQYF.

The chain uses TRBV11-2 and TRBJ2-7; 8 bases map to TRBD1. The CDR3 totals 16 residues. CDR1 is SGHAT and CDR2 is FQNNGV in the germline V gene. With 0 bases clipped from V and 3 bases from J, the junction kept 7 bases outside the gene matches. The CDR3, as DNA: TGTGCCAGCAGCTTAGATCCCTCAGGACAGGGCTACGAGCAGTACTTC. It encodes CASSLDPSGQGYEQYF.

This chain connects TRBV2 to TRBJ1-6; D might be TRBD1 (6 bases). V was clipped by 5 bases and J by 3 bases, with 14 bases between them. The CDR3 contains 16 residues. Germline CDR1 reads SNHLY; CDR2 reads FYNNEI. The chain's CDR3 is CASSPGDGGYNSPLHF. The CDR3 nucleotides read TGTGCCAGCAGTCCAGGGGATGGGGGCTATAATTCACCCCTCCACTTT.

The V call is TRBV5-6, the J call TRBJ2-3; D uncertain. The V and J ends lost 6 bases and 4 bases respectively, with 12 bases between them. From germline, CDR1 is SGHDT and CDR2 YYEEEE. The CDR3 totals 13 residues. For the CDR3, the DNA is TGTGCCAGCATCGAGCCCGCATCAGATACGCAGTATTTT. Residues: CASIEPASDTQYF.

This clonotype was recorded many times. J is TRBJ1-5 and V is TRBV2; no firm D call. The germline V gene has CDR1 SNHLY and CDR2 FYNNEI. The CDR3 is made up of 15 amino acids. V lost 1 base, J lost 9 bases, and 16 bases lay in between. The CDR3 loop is CASSEDLTVVGPQHF. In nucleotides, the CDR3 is TGTGCCAGCAGTGAAGATCTTACGGTCGTAGGGCCCCAGCATTTT.

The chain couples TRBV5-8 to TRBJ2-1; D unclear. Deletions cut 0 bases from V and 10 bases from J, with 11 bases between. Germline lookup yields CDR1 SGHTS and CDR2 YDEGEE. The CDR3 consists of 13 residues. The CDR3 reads CASSLVPFQEQFF. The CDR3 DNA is TGTGCCAGCAGCTTGGTACCCTTCCAAGAGCAGTTCTTC.

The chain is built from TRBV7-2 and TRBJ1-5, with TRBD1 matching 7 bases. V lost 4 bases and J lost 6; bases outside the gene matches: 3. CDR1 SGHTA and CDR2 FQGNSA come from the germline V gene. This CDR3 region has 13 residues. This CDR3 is CASSSDRPQPQHF. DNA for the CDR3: TGTGCCAGCAGCTCGGACAGGCCTCAGCCCCAGCATTTT.

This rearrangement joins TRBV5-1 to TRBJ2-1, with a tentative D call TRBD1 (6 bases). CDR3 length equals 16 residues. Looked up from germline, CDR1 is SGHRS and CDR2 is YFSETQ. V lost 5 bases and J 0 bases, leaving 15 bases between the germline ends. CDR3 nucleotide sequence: TGCGCCAGCAGTTTGTCAGGGGTCAGCTCCTACAATGAGCAGTTCTTC. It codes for CASSLSGVSSYNEQFF. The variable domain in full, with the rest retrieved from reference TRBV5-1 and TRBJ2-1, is KAGVTQTPRYLIKTRGQQVTLSCSPISGHRSVSWYQQTPGQGLQFLFEYFSETQRNKGNFPGRFSGRQFSNSRSEMNVSTLELGDSALYLCASSLSGVSSYNEQFFGPGTRLTVL.

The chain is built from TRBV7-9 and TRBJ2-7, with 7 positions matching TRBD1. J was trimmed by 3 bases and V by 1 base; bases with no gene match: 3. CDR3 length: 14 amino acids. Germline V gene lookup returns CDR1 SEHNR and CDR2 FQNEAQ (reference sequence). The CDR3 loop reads CASSLGTGNYEQYF. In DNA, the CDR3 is TGTGCCAGCAGCTTAGGGACAGGTAACTACGAGCAGTACTTC.

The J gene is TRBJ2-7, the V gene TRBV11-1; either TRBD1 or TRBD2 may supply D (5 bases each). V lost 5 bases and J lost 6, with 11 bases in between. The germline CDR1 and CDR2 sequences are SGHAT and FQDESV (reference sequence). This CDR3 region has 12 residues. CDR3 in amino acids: CASSTQGAEQYF. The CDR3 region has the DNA TGTGCCAGCAGCACCCAGGGAGCCGAGCAGTACTTC.

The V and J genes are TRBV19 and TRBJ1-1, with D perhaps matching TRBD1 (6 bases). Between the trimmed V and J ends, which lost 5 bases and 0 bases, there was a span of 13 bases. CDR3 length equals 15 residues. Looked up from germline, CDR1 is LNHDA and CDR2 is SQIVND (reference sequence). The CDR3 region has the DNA TGTGCCAGTAGTCCCAGACGGACAGTGAACACTGAAGCTTTCTTT. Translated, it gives CASSPRRTVNTEAFF.

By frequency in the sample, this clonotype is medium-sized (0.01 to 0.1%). The CDR3 region has the DNA TGTGCCACCAGTGAGAGGGACAGCCAAGAGACCCAGTACTTC. Encoded protein: CATSERDSQETQYF. This rearrangement joins TRBV24-1 to TRBJ2-5; 7 bases map to TRBD1. J gave up 1 base and V 4 bases, and 2 bases lay outside the gene matches. Germline CDR1 and CDR2: KGHDR and SFDVKD. The CDR3 length is 14 residues.

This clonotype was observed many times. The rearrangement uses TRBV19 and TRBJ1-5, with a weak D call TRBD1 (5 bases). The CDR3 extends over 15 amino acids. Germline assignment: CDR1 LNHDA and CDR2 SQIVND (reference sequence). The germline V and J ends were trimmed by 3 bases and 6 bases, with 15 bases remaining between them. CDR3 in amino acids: CASSIFSLGVQPQHF. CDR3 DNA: TGTGCCAGTAGTATCTTTTCTCTGGGGGTTCAGCCCCAGCATTTT. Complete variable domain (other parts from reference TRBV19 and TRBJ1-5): DGGITQSPKYLFRKEGQNVTLSCEQNLNHDAMYWYRQDPGQGLRLIYYSQIVNDFQKGDIAEGYSVSREKKESFPLTVTSAQKNPTAFYLCASSIFSLGVQPQHFGDGTRLSIL.